This TCR beta chain was found in a study of CD8+CD57+ T cells in acquired aplastic anemia. Overall study context: Sorting CD4+ and CD8+ cells gave DNA averaging roughly 3.2 ug. General study findings and limits: Around 30 sequences, all CD8+ CDR3, were shared between patients and controls.

As concerns this clonotype: Its specificity is unknown.

TCR beta VDJ and CDR3 profiles were obtained from a genomic DNA template. TCRdb independently ran MiXCR on the reads; one entry per CDR3 protein. Here the sample spans 250,000 to 300,000 distinct CDR3 sequences, 45% to 70% being singletons. Sequencing input: sorted CD4+, CD8+, or CD8+CD57+ T cells (not recorded which) from PBMCs. The sequence came from a human donor with severe aplastic anemia or a healthy control (not recorded which).

CDR3 amino acids: CSATGLRAGELFF. In DNA, the CDR3 is TGCAGTGCCACAGGGCTAAGGGCCGGGGAGCTGTTTTTT. The chain couples TRBV20-1 to TRBJ2-2, with a possible D match to TRBD1 (6 bases). CDR3 length: 13 amino acids. Trimming pared 6 bases from V and 6 bases from J, leaving 14 bases between. Germline CDR1 and CDR2: DFQATT and SNEGSKA (reference sequence).